This passage covers 8 T cell receptor beta chains from one sample sequenced in a study of human T cells and chemical hapten exposure. Time point indicated: pre-sensitization, week 0. The treatment here: therapeutic diphenylcyclopropenone sensitization with weekly scalp DPC. One entry per CDR3 protein results from TCRdb running MiXCR on the RACE reads. The data show fewer than 300,000 distinct CDR3 sequences, approximately 8.4% seen once. The material was whole blood, obtained in connection with sensitization to the hapten diphenylcyclopropenone (DPC). All receptors come from a woman in her thirties or forties with alopecia areata. Some clones in this sample may be carry-over from other donors' samples.

The chain links TRBV5-5 to TRBJ2-3; perhaps TRBD2 as D (6 bases). The germline V gene has CDR1 SGHKS and CDR2 YYEKEE (reference sequence). Between the trimmed V and J ends, which lost 3 bases and 6 bases, there was a span of 11 bases. The length of the CDR3 is 13 residues. CDR3 region: CASSSRDSDTQYF. DNA of the CDR3: TGTGCCAGCAGCTCAAGGGACTCGGATACGCAGTATTTT.

In DNA, the CDR3 is TGTGCCAGCACCACCGGGACAGTTACCTACGAGCAGTACTTC. Protein sequence: CASTTGTVTYEQYF. The chain joins TRBV12-3 or TRBV12-4 to TRBJ2-7; 7 nucleotides align to TRBD1. This CDR3 is built from 14 residues. The V segment lost 7 bases and the J segment 2 bases; nucleotides outside the gene matches: 8.

Regarding this clonotype: Relative to the germline gene, one junction end is altered; a read error may explain this. The chain combines TRBV6-1 with TRBJ1-2, with TRBD1 identical over 7 bases. The CDR3 consists of 13 residues. Germline-derived CDR1 and CDR2 are MNHNS and SASEGT. CDR3 sequence: CASREGGRYGYTF. In nucleotides, the CDR3 is TGTGCCAGCAGGGAAGGGGGCCGGTATGGCTACACCTTC.

The V and J genes are TRBV11-3 and TRBJ1-1; the D is unclear. The V and J ends lost 3 bases and 1 base respectively, with 6 bases between them. Germline V gene data show CDR1 as SGHNT and CDR2 as YENEEA. The CDR3 is 13 residues long. In DNA form, the CDR3 reads TGTGCCAGCAGCTTTTACGGGAACACTGAAGCTTTCTTT. Encoded protein: CASSFYGNTEAFF.

This clonotype was seen a few times. Being one base from a much bigger clone, this may be a read error. V is TRBV6-6 and J is TRBJ2-2; D unresolved. The CDR3 contains 11 residues. The germline CDR1 and CDR2 sequences are MNHNY and SVGAGI (reference sequence). V was clipped by 2 bases and J by 6 bases, with 1 base between them. CDR3 protein: CASSYAGELFF. The CDR3 DNA is TGTGCCAGCAGTTACGCCGGGGAGCTGTTTTTT.

The sample holds a few counts of this clonotype. The V call is TRBV5-1, the J call TRBJ1-5; D gene uncertain. Trimming shortened V by 4 bases and J by 0 bases, and 11 bases separated the two germline ends. The CDR3 is made up of 15 amino acids. Germline CDR1 reads SGHRS; CDR2 reads YFSETQ. This CDR3 is CASSPVGDSNQPQHF. In nucleotides, the CDR3 is TGCGCCAGCAGCCCGGTCGGGGATAGCAATCAGCCCCAGCATTTT.

This clonotype has a handful of counts. The chain combines TRBV7-8 with TRBJ1-4, with 7 bases matching TRBD1. The germline CDR1 and CDR2 sequences are SGHVS and FQNEAQ. The CDR3 sequence is 14 residues long. The V gene end was trimmed by 9 bases and the J gene end by 7 bases; junction bases not matched to a gene: 11. CDR3 in DNA: TGTGCCAGTACGACGGACAGGTTTTTTGAAAAACTGTTTTTT. It yields the protein CASTTDRFFEKLFF.

A few counts support this clonotype. J is TRBJ2-7 and V is TRBV19, with 7 bases identical to TRBD2. Losses at the gene ends were 5 bases for V and 5 bases for J; bases not matched to a gene: 6. In germline, CDR1 is LNHDA, CDR2 SQIVND (reference sequence). The CDR3 runs 13 residues. Written as DNA, the CDR3 is TGTGCCAGTAGTGGACTAGTGGTGAACGAGCAGTACTTC. Translation gives CASSGLVVNEQYF.